The 22 T cell receptor beta chains below all came from one sample that was sequenced in a study of cytomegalovirus exposure and HLA in healthy donors. Researchers ran the PCR with 60 Vbeta and 13 Jbeta primers. Here immunoSEQ multiplex PCR was the method, and the copy in TCRdb shows in-frame clones only, minus some. The repertoire has about 190,000 clones, around 75% of them found once; the top ten carry 1.5% to 2%. The sequencing input was PBMCs. These receptors were obtained from a woman aged 45-65 years in good health and CMV-seronegative.

This clone appeared a single time. This CDR3 reads CASSQQGYNYGYTF. DNA of the CDR3: TGTGCCAGCAGTCAACAGGGCTATAACTATGGCTACACCTTC. The J gene is TRBJ1-2, the V gene TRBV6-5, with D possibly being TRBD1 (6 bases). Germline V gives CDR1 MNHEY, CDR2 SVGAGI. The CDR3 loop spans 14 amino acids. V was trimmed by 5 bases and J by 1 base, leaving 11 bases between them.

J is TRBJ2-2 and V is TRBV10-3; tentatively, D is TRBD1 (6 bases). Looked up from germline, CDR1 is ENHRY and CDR2 is SYGVKD. There are 14 residues in the CDR3. The germline V and J ends were trimmed by 11 bases and 0 bases, with 13 bases remaining between them. The CDR3 DNA reads TGTGCCCGTGGGGGCGTCGCGAACACCGGGGAGCTGTTTTTT. Translating it yields CARGGVANTGELFF.

The rearrangement uses TRBV5-6 and TRBJ1-2; TRBD1 is a possible D gene (5 bases). Trimming took 4 bases from V and 4 from J, leaving 8 bases between them. The CDR3 totals 12 residues. CDR1 and CDR2 (germline): SGHDT, YYEEEE. In DNA form, the CDR3 reads TGTGCCAGCAGCCCCGACAGCTATGGCTACACCTTC. It yields the protein CASSPDSYGYTF.

This CDR3 reads CASSRSGQPYTGELFF. CDR3 coding DNA: TGTGCCAGCAGCCGCAGTGGGCAACCTTACACCGGGGAGCTGTTTTTT. The chain combines TRBV7-2 with TRBJ2-2; D not certain. The CDR3 covers 16 residues. Germline values: CDR1 SGHTA, CDR2 FQGNSA. V lost 5 bases and J lost 3, with 16 bases in between.

This chain links TRBV18 with TRBJ1-1, with a tentative D call TRBD1 (5 bases). CDR1 and CDR2 (germline): KGHSH, LQKENI. V was trimmed by 4 bases and J by 8 bases, leaving 17 bases between them. The CDR3 runs 14 residues. The DNA for the CDR3 is TGTGCCAGCTCACGCATCTGGGGGGTGGAGGAAGCTTTCTTT. Its translation: CASSRIWGVEEAFF.

The chain links TRBV27 to TRBJ2-1; 11 positions agree with TRBD2. The CDR3 consists of 16 residues. Per germline, CDR1 MNHEY and CDR2 SMNVEV (reference sequence). Unmatched junction bases numbered 11, after V lost 4 bases and J lost 9 bases. As DNA, the CDR3 is TGTGCCAGCAGTTCATCCTTAGCGGGAGGGATTAGTGAGCAGTTCTTC. Translated, it gives CASSSSLAGGISEQFF.

By share of the sample, this clone is medium-sized. At the DNA level, this CDR3 is encoded by other sequences in the same sample as well. This chain uses TRBV6-5 with TRBJ1-2; D is uncertain. Germline loops: CDR1 MNHEY, CDR2 SVGAGI. The CDR3 is made up of 13 amino acids. Trimming took 3 bases from V and 2 from J, leaving 7 bases between them. The CDR3 nucleotides read TGTGCCAGCAGTTATGCCAGGAACTATGGCTACACCTTC. This translates into CASSYARNYGYTF.

A remark on this clone: The identical CDR3 is also encoded by other nucleotide sequences in the sample. The chain is built from TRBV7-9 and TRBJ1-2; D is undetermined. There are 11 residues in the CDR3. In germline, CDR1 is SEHNR, CDR2 FQNEAQ (reference sequence). With 5 bases removed from V and 8 bases from J, the gap between germline ends came to 9 bases. The CDR3 DNA sequence: TGTGCCAGCAGCCTCGGCGGGGGCTACACCTTC. This codes for CASSLGGGYTF.

The chain employs TRBV5-1 and TRBJ2-3, with 8 bases aligning to TRBD2. The CDR3 spans 16 residues. Losses at the gene ends were 4 bases for V and 1 base for J; bases not matched to a gene: 8. Germline loops: CDR1 SGHRS, CDR2 YFSETQ. CDR3 sequence reads: CASSGWDSGGTDTQYF. CDR3 DNA sequence: TGCGCCAGCAGCGGGTGGGATAGCGGGGGCACAGATACGCAGTATTTT.

The CDR3 reads CASSQIGPGRSRATEAFF. The CDR3 DNA follows: TGTGCCAGCAGTCAAATAGGCCCCGGGAGAAGCCGGGCCACTGAAGCTTTCTTT. This rearrangement joins TRBV28 to TRBJ1-1, with no clear D. V was pared by 5 bases and J by 4 bases, with 26 bases between. CDR3 size: 18 residues. Germline CDR1 and CDR2: MDHEN and SYDVKM.

The chain recombines TRBV18 with TRBJ2-3; D is unresolved. The CDR3 loop spans 14 amino acids. CDR1 and CDR2 from the germline V gene are KGHSH and LQKENI. Deletions cut 4 bases from V and 2 bases from J, with 10 bases between. In nucleotides, the CDR3 is TGTGCCAGCTCACAACTCCCCGACACAGATACGCAGTATTTT. Protein: CASSQLPDTDTQYF.

This clone was seen only once. Within the sample, other DNA sequences also encode this same CDR3. The chain carries TRBV7-2 and TRBJ1-1; 9 bases fit TRBD1. The CDR3 runs to 13 residues. The V gene end was trimmed by 5 bases and the J gene end by 5 bases; junction bases not matched to a gene: 3. The V gene's germline CDR1 is SGHTA and CDR2 FQGNSA. The CDR3 here is CASSLGQGTEAFF. The CDR3 coding sequence is TGTGCCAGCAGCCTAGGACAGGGGACTGAAGCTTTCTTT.

The count of this clone is one. This chain links TRBV4-3 with TRBJ2-3; D not resolved. The CDR3 totals 16 residues. From germline, CDR1 is LGHNA and CDR2 YSLEER. Trimming shortened V by 2 bases and J by 0 bases, and 12 bases separated the two germline ends. This CDR3 is CASSQKSPSSTDTQYF. DNA for the CDR3: TGCGCCAGCAGCCAAAAGAGTCCGTCTAGCACAGATACGCAGTATTTT.

The V and J genes are TRBV7-2 and TRBJ1-2; D is possibly TRBD1 (5 bases). Germline CDR1 and CDR2: SGHTA and FQGNSA. V shed 5 bases and J shed 1 base, with 23 bases lying between them. The CDR3 consists of 18 residues. CDR3 DNA sequence: TGTGCCAGCAGCACTGAAGGGTGGTCAGGGCTCTTTAACTATGGCTACACCTTC. Translation: CASSTEGWSGLFNYGYTF.

The chain has TRBV4-2 and TRBJ2-1, with 12 positions matching TRBD2. Germline V gives CDR1 LGHNA, CDR2 YNFKEQ. The CDR3 is made up of 17 amino acids. V dropped 1 base and J dropped 6; count of bases not matched to a gene: 7. CDR3 residues: CASSQAAGLAGSNEQFF. CDR3 sequence (DNA): TGTGCCAGCAGCCAAGCCGCGGGACTAGCGGGCAGCAATGAGCAGTTCTTC.

This chain connects TRBV4-1 to TRBJ1-1; D remains unclear. The V end lost 0 bases, the J end lost 0 bases, and 5 bases lay between the germline ends. This CDR3 spans 14 amino acids. The germline V gene encodes CDR1 MGHRA and CDR2 YSYEKL. Written as DNA, the CDR3 is TGCGCCAGCAGCCAAGACCTAATGAACACTGAAGCTTTCTTT. Residues: CASSQDLMNTEAFF.

The chain recombines TRBV4-3 with TRBJ2-7; D may be TRBD2 (6 bases). From germline, CDR1 is LGHNA and CDR2 YSLEER. Trimming pared 3 bases from V and 5 bases from J, leaving 20 bases between. This CDR3 has 16 amino acids. Written as DNA, the CDR3 is TGCGCCAGCAGCCAGGTTACGGGAGTTGGTGGGAACGAGCAGTACTTC. This encodes CASSQVTGVGGNEQYF.

Only a few counts were recorded for this clone. The same CDR3 also results from other DNA sequences found in this sample. The CDR3, as DNA: TGCGCCAGCAGCTTGGATGGGGGCGGCTCTGGGGCCAACGTCCTGACTTTC. Protein product: CASSLDGGGSGANVLTF. The chain uses TRBV5-1 and TRBJ2-6, with D possibly being TRBD1 (6 bases). This CDR3 is 17 amino acids long. Germline V lookup: CDR1 SGHRS, CDR2 YFSETQ. V lost 0 bases to trimming and J lost 0 bases, with 10 bases between them.

The chain employs TRBV4-3 and TRBJ2-2; the D gene is possibly TRBD2 (5 bases). V lost 4 bases to trimming and J lost 5 bases, with 11 bases between them. The CDR3 extends over 14 amino acids. The germline gives CDR1 LGHNA, CDR2 YSLEER. CDR3 in amino acids: CASSRIPGTGELFF. CDR3 sequence (DNA): TGCGCCAGCAGCCGTATACCGGGGACCGGGGAGCTGTTTTTT.

CDR3 amino acids: CASSVAIRQGRTETQYF. Written as DNA, the CDR3 is TGTGCCAGCAGCGTAGCTATTCGACAGGGCAGGACGGAGACCCAGTACTTC. The chain combines TRBV9 with TRBJ2-5, with 7 bases lining up with TRBD1. The germline gives CDR1 SGDLS, CDR2 YYNGEE. This CDR3 has 17 amino acids. V dropped 0 bases and J dropped 5; count of bases not matched to a gene: 13. Full variable domain (missing parts from reference TRBV9 and TRBJ2-5): DSGVTQTPKHLITATGQRVTLRCSPRSGDLSVYWYQQSLDQGLQFLIQYYNGEERAKGNILERFSAQQFPDLHSELNLSSLELGDSALYFCASSVAIRQGRTETQYFGPGTRLLVL.

The V and J genes are TRBV19 and TRBJ1-2; 9 nucleotides match TRBD1. The V and J ends lost 3 bases and 8 bases, in that order; junction bases with no gene match: 7. The CDR3 extends over 14 amino acids. Germline values: CDR1 LNHDA, CDR2 SQIVND (reference sequence). In DNA form, the CDR3 reads TGTGCCAGTAGTATGGACAGGGGAGCGGAAGGCTACACCTTC. Protein: CASSMDRGAEGYTF.

This clone was found once. The genes are TRBV7-6 and TRBJ2-1; D is possibly TRBD1 (7 bases). Between the trimmed V and J ends, which lost 5 bases and 5 bases, there was a span of 13 bases. CDR1 is SGHVS, CDR2 FNYEAQ, per germline. The CDR3 is 14 residues long. CDR3 residues: CASSPPGGHNEQFF. DNA for the CDR3: TGTGCCAGCAGCCCGCCAGGGGGGCACAATGAGCAGTTCTTC. Variable domain in full (rest from reference TRBV7-6 and TRBJ2-1): GAGVSQSPRYKVTKRGQDVALRCDPISGHVSLYWYRQALGQGPEFLTYFNYEAQQDKSGLPNDRFSAERPEGSISTLTIQRTEQRDSAMYRCASSPPGGHNEQFFGPGTRLTVL.